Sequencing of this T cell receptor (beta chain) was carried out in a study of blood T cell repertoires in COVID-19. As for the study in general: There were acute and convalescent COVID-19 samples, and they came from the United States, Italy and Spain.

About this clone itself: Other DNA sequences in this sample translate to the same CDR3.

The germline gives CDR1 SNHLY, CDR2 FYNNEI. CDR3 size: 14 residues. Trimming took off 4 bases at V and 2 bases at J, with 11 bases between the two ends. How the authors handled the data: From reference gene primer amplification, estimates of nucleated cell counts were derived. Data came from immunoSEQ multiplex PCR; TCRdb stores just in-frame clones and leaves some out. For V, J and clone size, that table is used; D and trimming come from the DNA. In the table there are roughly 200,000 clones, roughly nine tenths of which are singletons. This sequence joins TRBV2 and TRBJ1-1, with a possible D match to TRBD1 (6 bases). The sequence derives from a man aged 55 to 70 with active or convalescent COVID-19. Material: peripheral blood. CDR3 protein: CASSVGQRNTEAFF. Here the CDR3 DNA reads TGTGCCAGCAGTGTGGGACAACGAAACACTGAAGCTTTCTTT.